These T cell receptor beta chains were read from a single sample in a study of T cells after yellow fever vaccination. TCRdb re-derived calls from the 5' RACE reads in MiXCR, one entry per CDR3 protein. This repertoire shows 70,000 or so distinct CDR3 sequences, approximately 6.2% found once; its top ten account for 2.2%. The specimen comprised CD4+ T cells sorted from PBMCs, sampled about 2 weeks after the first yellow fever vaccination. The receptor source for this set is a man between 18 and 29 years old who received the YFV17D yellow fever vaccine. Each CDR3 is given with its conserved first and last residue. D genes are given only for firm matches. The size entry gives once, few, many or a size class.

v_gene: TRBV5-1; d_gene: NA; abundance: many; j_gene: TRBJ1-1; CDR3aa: CASTLSAGGTEAFF; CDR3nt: TGCGCCAGCACCTTGTCGGCCGGGGGCACTGAAGCTTTCTTT
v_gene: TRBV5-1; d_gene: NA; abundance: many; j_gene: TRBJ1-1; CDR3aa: CASSSGATTEAFF; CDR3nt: TGCGCCAGCAGCTCGGGGGCCACCACTGAAGCTTTCTTT
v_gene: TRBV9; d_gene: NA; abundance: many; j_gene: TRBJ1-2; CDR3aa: CASSVVGDYGYTF; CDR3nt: TGTGCCAGCAGCGTAGTTGGGGACTATGGCTACACCTTC
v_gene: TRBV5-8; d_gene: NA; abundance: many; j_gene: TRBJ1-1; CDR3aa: CASSLAGQAHTEAFF; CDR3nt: TGTGCCAGCAGCTTGGCCGGTCAGGCACACACTGAAGCTTTCTTT
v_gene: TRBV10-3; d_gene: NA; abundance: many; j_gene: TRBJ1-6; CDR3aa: CAISSGDSPLHF; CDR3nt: TGTGCCATCAGTTCAGGGGACTCACCCCTCCACTTT
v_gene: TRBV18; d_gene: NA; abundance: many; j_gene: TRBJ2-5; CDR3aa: CASSPPASYETQYF; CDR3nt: TGTGCCAGCTCACCACCGGCTAGCTATGAGACCCAGTACTTC
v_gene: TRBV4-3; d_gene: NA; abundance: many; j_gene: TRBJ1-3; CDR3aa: CASSQDVTLSGNTIYF; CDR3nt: TGCGCCAGCAGCCAAGATGTGACATTGTCTGGAAACACCATATATTTT
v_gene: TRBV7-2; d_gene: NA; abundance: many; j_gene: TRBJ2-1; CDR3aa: CASSLRTGDYNEQFF; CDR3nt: TGTGCCAGCAGCTTAAGGACGGGGGATTACAATGAGCAGTTCTTC
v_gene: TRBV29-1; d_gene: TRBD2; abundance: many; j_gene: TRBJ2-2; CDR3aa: CSVARTSGHSRTGELFF; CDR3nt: TGCAGCGTTGCTCGCACTAGCGGCCACTCGAGGACCGGGGAGCTGTTTTTT
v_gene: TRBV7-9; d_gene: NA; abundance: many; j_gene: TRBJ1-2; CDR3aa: CASSTDLELGGYTF; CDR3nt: TGTGCCAGCAGCACCGACCTGGAATTGGGAGGCTACACCTTC
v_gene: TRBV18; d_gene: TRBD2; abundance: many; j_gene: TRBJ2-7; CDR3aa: CASSRVYERGAVANEQYF; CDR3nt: TGTGCCAGCTCCCGGGTCTACGAGCGGGGGGCCGTTGCGAACGAGCAGTACTTC
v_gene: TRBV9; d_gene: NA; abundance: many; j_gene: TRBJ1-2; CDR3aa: CASSGRQGYTF; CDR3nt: TGTGCCAGCAGCGGGCGACAGGGCTACACCTTC
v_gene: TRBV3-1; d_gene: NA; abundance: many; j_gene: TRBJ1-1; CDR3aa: CASSQDQLATEAFF; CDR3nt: TGTGCCAGCAGCCAAGATCAACTGGCAACTGAAGCTTTCTTT
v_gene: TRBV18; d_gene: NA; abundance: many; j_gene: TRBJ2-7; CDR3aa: CASSPPRLMGQYF; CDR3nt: TGTGCCAGCTCACCACCGAGGTTGATGGGGCAGTACTTC
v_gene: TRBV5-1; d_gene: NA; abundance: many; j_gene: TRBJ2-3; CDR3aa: CASSLEWGGVTDTQYF; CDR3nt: TGCGCCAGCAGCTTGGAGTGGGGTGGAGTAACAGATACGCAGTATTTT
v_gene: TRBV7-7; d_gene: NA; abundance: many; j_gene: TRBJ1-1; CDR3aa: CASSLTHGAEAFF; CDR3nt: TGTGCTAGCAGCCTAACACATGGCGCTGAAGCTTTCTTT
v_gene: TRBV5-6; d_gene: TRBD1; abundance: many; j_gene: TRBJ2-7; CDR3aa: CASRPTGSYYEQYF; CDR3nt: TGTGCCAGCAGGCCGACAGGGTCCTACTACGAGCAGTACTTC
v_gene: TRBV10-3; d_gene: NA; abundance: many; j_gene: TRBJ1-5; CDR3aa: CAISVGHPFGNQPQHF; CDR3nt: TGTGCCATCAGTGTCGGACACCCTTTTGGCAATCAGCCCCAGCATTTT
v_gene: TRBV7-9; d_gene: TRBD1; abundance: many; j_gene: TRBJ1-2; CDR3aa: CASSLAGGEQGYTF; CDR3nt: TGTGCCAGCAGCTTGGCAGGGGGCGAGCAGGGCTACACCTTC
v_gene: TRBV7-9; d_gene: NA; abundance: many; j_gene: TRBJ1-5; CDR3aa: CASSTGGLNQPQHF; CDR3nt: TGTGCCAGCAGCACAGGTGGGCTGAATCAGCCCCAGCATTTT
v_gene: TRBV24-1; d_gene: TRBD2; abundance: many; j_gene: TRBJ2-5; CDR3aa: CATSDLPPGSGGRETQYF; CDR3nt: TGTGCCACCAGTGATTTACCCCCGGGTAGCGGGGGGAGGGAGACCCAGTACTTC
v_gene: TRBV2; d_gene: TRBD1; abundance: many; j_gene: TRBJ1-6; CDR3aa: CASRPGQDPQTYNSPLHF; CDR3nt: TGTGCCAGCAGGCCGGGACAGGACCCTCAAACCTATAATTCACCCCTCCACTTT
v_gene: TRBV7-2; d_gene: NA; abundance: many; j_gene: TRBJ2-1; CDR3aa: CASSLDRGNEQFF; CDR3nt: TGTGCCAGCAGCTTAGATCGGGGAAATGAGCAGTTCTTC
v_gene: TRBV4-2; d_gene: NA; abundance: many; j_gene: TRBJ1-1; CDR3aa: CASSHLDRNTEAFF; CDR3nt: TGTGCCAGCAGCCACTTAGACAGGAACACTGAAGCTTTCTTT
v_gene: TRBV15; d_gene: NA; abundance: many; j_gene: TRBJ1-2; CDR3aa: CATSDPDGGNYGYTF; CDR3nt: TGTGCCACCAGCGATCCGGACGGGGGGAACTATGGCTACACCTTC
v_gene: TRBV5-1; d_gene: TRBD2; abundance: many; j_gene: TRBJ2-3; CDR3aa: CASSRTRGDGTDTQYF; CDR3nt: TGCGCCAGCAGCCGGACCCGGGGGGACGGCACAGATACGCAGTATTTT
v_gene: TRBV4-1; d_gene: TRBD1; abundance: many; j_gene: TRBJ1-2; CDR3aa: CASSHTSQGADGYTF; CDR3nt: TGCGCCAGCAGCCACACCTCTCAGGGGGCGGATGGCTACACCTTC
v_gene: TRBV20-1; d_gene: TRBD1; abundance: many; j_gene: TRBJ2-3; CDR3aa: CSAKSGGGTDTQYF; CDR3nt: TGCAGTGCTAAATCAGGGGGAGGCACAGATACGCAGTATTTT
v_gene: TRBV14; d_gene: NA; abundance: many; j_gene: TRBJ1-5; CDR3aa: CASSQDPADCDQPQHF; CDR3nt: TGTGCCAGCAGCCAAGATCCCGCAGACTGTGATCAGCCCCAGCATTTT